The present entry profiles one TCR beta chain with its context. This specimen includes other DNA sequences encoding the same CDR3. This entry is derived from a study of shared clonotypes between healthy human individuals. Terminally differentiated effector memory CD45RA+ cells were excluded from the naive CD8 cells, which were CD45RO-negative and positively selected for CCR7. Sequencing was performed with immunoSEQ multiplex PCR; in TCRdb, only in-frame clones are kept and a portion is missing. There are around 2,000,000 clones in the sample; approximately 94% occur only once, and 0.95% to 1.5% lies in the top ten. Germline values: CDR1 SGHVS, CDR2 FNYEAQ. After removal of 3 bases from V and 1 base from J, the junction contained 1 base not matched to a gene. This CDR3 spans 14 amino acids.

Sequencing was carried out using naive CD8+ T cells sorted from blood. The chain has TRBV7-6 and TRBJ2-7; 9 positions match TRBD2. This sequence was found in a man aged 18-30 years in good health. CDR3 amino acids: CASSLTSGSYEQYF. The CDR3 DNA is TGTGCCAGCAGCTTGACTAGCGGTTCCTACGAGCAGTACTTC.